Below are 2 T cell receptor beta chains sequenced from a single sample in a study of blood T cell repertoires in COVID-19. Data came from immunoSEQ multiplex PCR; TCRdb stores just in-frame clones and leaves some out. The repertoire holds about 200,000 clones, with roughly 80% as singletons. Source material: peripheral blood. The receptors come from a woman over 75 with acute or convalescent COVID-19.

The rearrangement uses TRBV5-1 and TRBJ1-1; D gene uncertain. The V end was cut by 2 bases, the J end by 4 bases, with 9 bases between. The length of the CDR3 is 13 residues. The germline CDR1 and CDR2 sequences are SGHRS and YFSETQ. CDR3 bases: TGCGCCAGCAGCTTCGCGGGGTCCACTGAAGCTTTCTTT. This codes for CASSFAGSTEAFF.

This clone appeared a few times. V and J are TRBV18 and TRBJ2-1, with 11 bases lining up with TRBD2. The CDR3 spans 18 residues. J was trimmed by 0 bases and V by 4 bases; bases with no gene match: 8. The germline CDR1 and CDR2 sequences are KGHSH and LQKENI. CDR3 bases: TGTGCCAGCTCACTTAGGACTAGCGGGCAGAGCTCCTACAATGAGCAGTTCTTC. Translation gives CASSLRTSGQSSYNEQFF.